This entry is about one T cell receptor (beta chain). This entry comes from a study of control samples from healthy donors and cancer patients. Here immunoSEQ multiplex PCR was the method, and the copy in TCRdb shows in-frame clones only, minus some. The table lists about 60,000 clones, roughly 90% of them singletons. Source material: PBMCs. This clonotype originated in a man in his forties with colorectal cancer.

CDR3 residues: CASSFGTYSPLHF. CDR3 in DNA: TGTGCCAGCAGCTTCGGTACATACTCACCCCTCCACTTT. V usage is TRBV11-3 and J usage is TRBJ1-6; D remains ambiguous. The V gene's germline CDR1 is SGHNT and CDR2 YENEEA. The germline V and J ends were trimmed by 3 bases and 10 bases, with 10 bases remaining between them. The CDR3 has 13 amino acids.